These 12 T cell receptor beta chains were sequenced from one sample in a study of control samples from healthy donors and cancer patients. Assay: immunoSEQ multiplex PCR; the TCRdb copy retains only in-frame clones and omits some. The sample shows around 68,000 clones, approximately 84% of them seen only once. Sequenced: blood. The receptors here all came from a man aged 50 to 59 in good health.

V usage is TRBV30 and J usage is TRBJ1-3; TRBD1 agrees at 10 bases. Germline loops: CDR1 GTSNPN, CDR2 SVGIG (reference sequence). V lost 5 bases and J lost 8; bases outside the gene matches: 6. The CDR3 is made up of 13 amino acids. The CDR3 is CAWGQGDGDTIYF. Here the CDR3 DNA reads TGTGCCTGGGGACAGGGGGACGGGGACACCATATATTTT.

The chain recombines TRBV9 with TRBJ1-6; D is unclear. Trimming left V 8 bases short and J 14 bases short, with 20 bases between. This CDR3 region has 13 residues. Germline loops: CDR1 SGDLS, CDR2 YYNGEE. In DNA, the CDR3 is TGTGCCAGTAACCACCCCGGGTCGGCGGCCCTCCACTTT. Protein product: CASNHPGSAALHF.

The chain is built from TRBV7-7 and TRBJ2-4, with D uncertain. Germline assignment: CDR1 SSHAT and CDR2 FNYEAQ (reference sequence). CDR3 length equals 13 residues. The ends were cut back, 8 bases at V and 3 bases at J, with 11 bases in the middle. The CDR3 nucleotides read TGTGCCAGCGGTCCCTTGGACAAAAACATTCAGTACTTC. This gives the protein CASGPLDKNIQYF.

CDR3 sequence reads: CASSRRQGAPYEQYF. CDR3 coding DNA: TGCGCCAGCAGCCGGAGACAGGGGGCCCCCTACGAGCAGTACTTC. This chain uses TRBV4-1 with TRBJ2-7, with 10 bases matching TRBD1. The length of the CDR3 is 15 residues. V was clipped by 4 bases and J by 2 bases; unmatched bases: 5. CDR1 and CDR2 from the germline V gene are MGHRA and YSYEKL.

The gene calls are TRBV6-4 and TRBJ2-3; TRBD2 aligns across 10 bases. V was pared by 3 bases and J by 3 bases, with 0 bases of the junction left unmatched. CDR3 length: 14 amino acids. Germline CDR1 is MRHNA and CDR2 is SNTAGT. The CDR3 spells CASSEGLATDTQYF. The CDR3 region has the DNA TGTGCCAGCAGTGAGGGACTAGCGACAGATACGCAGTATTTT.

V usage is TRBV30 and J usage is TRBJ2-1; tentative D call: TRBD1 (5 bases). Trimming left V 4 bases short and J 0 bases short, with 16 bases between. The CDR3 totals 16 residues. Per germline, CDR1 GTSNPN and CDR2 SVGIG (reference sequence). For the CDR3, the DNA is TGTGCCTGGAAAGCTTGGGGCCGGAGCTCCTACAATGAGCAGTTCTTC. Its protein product is CAWKAWGRSSYNEQFF.

This clone was recorded only once. This chain joins TRBV18 and TRBJ1-3; a weak D match, TRBD1 (5 bases). CDR3 length: 20 amino acids. Germline V lookup: CDR1 KGHSH, CDR2 LQKENI. Trimming stripped 3 bases from V and 3 bases from J, with 27 bases between. The CDR3 region is CASSPYSPGLQGPFGNTIYF. The DNA of the CDR3 is TGTGCCAGCTCACCTTATAGTCCGGGGCTTCAGGGCCCCTTTGGAAACACCATATATTTT.

The rearrangement uses TRBV4-1 and TRBJ2-7; TRBD1 matches at 8 bases. In germline, CDR1 is MGHRA, CDR2 YSYEKL. CDR3 size: 13 residues. V was pared by 4 bases and J by 2 bases, with 1 base of the junction left unmatched. The CDR3: CASSRDRTYEQYF. CDR3 DNA: TGCGCCAGCAGCCGGGACAGGACCTACGAGCAGTACTTC.

The V and J genes are TRBV5-6 and TRBJ2-7; the match to TRBD1 covers 8 bases. Unmatched junction bases numbered 15, after V lost 2 bases and J lost 5 bases. This CDR3 has 17 amino acids. Per germline, CDR1 SGHDT and CDR2 YYEEEE. DNA of the CDR3: TGTGCCAGCAGCTTACTTGAGAGTCGGACAGGGTTCCACGAGCAGTACTTC. As protein: CASSLLESRTGFHEQYF. Complete variable domain (other parts from reference TRBV5-6 and TRBJ2-7): DAGVTQSPTHLIKTRGQQVTLRCSPKSGHDTVSWYQQALGQGPQFIFQYYEEEERQRGNFPDRFSGHQFPNYSSELNVNALLLGDSALYLCASSLLESRTGFHEQYFGPGTRLTVT.

This chain links TRBV4-2 with TRBJ2-2; 7 nucleotides align to TRBD2. The CDR3 runs to 16 residues. Germline trimming cut 4 bases from V and 0 bases from J; bases unmatched to any gene: 5. Germline CDR1 and CDR2: LGHNA and YNFKEQ. The CDR3 region is CASSRLAEANTGELFF. The CDR3 region has the DNA TGTGCCAGCAGCCGCCTAGCGGAGGCGAACACCGGGGAGCTGTTTTTT.

This chain uses TRBV5-6 with TRBJ1-2, with TRBD1 matching 8 bases. V was pared by 2 bases and J by 6 bases, with 6 bases of the junction left unmatched. Germline values: CDR1 SGHDT, CDR2 YYEEEE. CDR3 length equals 14 residues. CDR3 DNA sequence: TGTGCCAGCAGCTTTCGATGGACAGGGCATGGCTACACCTTC. Translated: CASSFRWTGHGYTF. Filled out from reference TRBV5-6 and TRBJ1-2, the complete variable domain reads DAGVTQSPTHLIKTRGQQVTLRCSPKSGHDTVSWYQQALGQGPQFIFQYYEEEERQRGNFPDRFSGHQFPNYSSELNVNALLLGDSALYLCASSFRWTGHGYTFGSGTRLTVV.

In this sample, this clone turned up once. The CDR3 bases are TGCAGCGTGAAGGGGTTTTCCTATGGCTACACCTTC. Protein: CSVKGFSYGYTF. V and J are TRBV29-1 and TRBJ1-2; D possibly corresponds to TRBD1 (5 bases). Deletions cut 6 bases from V and 4 bases from J, with 12 bases between. The CDR3 runs to 12 residues. Looked up from germline, CDR1 is SQVTM and CDR2 is ANQGSEA.